This record looks at one T cell receptor beta chain sequence and its context. The antigen is unknown. The table came from immunoSEQ multiplex PCR; TCRdb's copy has only in-frame clones and leaves some out. In the table there are 120,000 or so clones, around 80% of which are singletons. The record originates from a study of T cell responses to AZD1222 COVID-19 vaccine. Overall study results and limits: Vaccination with two AZD1222 doses was followed by a rise in Spike-specific TCR breadth and depth. Donors skewed white British and female; clonal diversity was possibly underestimated.

This CDR3 spans 14 amino acids. CDR1 is SGHRS, CDR2 YFSETQ, per germline. Trimming stripped 8 bases from V and 0 bases from J, with 12 bases between. The J gene is TRBJ1-3, the V gene TRBV5-1; TRBD1 is a possible D gene (5 bases). The sequences come from peripheral blood, collected 28 days after the second AZD1222 dose. The TCR was taken from an adult who received the AZD1222 COVID-19 vaccine. Here the CDR3 reads CASSREPSGNTIYF. The CDR3 DNA follows: TGCGCCAGTTCCAGGGAGCCCTCTGGAAACACCATATATTTT.